Below are 10 T cell receptor beta chains sequenced from a single sample in a study of T cell repertoires in cytomegalovirus infection. MiXCR, run by TCRdb on the reads, gives a single entry per CDR3 protein. The sample holds approximately 320,000 distinct CDR3 sequences, over 7.5% seen once. Sequencing used PBMCs. These receptors all come from a human donor in good health (CMV status not recorded). Some clones in this sample may be carry-over from other donors' samples.

This clonotype was counted a few times. V and J are TRBV6-2 or TRBV6-3 and TRBJ2-7, with D perhaps TRBD2 (6 bases). Germline V gene data show CDR1 as MNHEY and CDR2 as SVGEGT. The CDR3 consists of 14 residues. Trimming took 8 bases from V and 1 from J, leaving 15 bases between them. CDR3 nucleotide sequence: TGTGCCAGCCGCCAAGGGGACTCGTCCTACGAGCAGTACTTC. Amino acid sequence: CASRQGDSSYEQYF.

This chain uses TRBV28 with TRBJ2-7; D is unresolved. The CDR3 has 14 amino acids. Germline-derived CDR1 and CDR2 are MDHEN and SYDVKM. Trimming left V 6 bases short and J 0 bases short, with 12 bases between. The CDR3 is CASRGHQSSYEQYF. CDR3 coding DNA: TGTGCCAGCAGAGGCCATCAGAGCTCCTACGAGCAGTACTTC. Filled out from reference TRBV28 and TRBJ2-7, the complete variable domain reads DVKVTQSSRYLVKRTGEKVFLECVQDMDHENMFWYRQDPGLGLRLIYFSYDVKMKEKGDIPEGYSVSREKKERFSLILESASTNQTSMYLCASRGHQSSYEQYFGPGTRLTVT.

In this sample, this clonotype turned up a few times. This chain links TRBV20-1 with TRBJ1-1, with TRBD1 as a possible D gene (6 bases). The germline V and J ends were trimmed by 1 base and 3 bases, with 12 bases remaining between them. Germline loops: CDR1 DFQATT, CDR2 SNEGSKA (reference sequence). The CDR3 runs 14 residues. CDR3 in amino acids: CSARGPRGDTEAFF. The CDR3 DNA reads as TGCAGTGCTAGAGGACCAAGGGGGGACACTGAAGCTTTCTTT.

The V gene is TRBV4-2, the J gene TRBJ2-7; D may match TRBD1 or TRBD2 (5 bases each). The V gene lost 4 bases and the J gene lost 3 bases, with 13 bases spanning the gap. Germline loops: CDR1 LGHNA, CDR2 YNFKEQ. The CDR3 runs 14 residues. The CDR3 loop reads CASSPGAGYYEQYF. In DNA form, the CDR3 reads TGTGCCAGCAGCCCCGGGGCAGGGTACTACGAGCAGTACTTC.

This clonotype was detected ten times or more. This chain links TRBV7-8 with TRBJ1-6; the match to TRBD1 covers 7 bases. The CDR3 has 20 residues. V lost 1 base, J lost 3 bases, and 15 bases stayed unmatched. The germline V gene encodes CDR1 SGHVS and CDR2 FQNEAQ. CDR3 loop: CASSLDSVGRTGDYNSPLHF. The CDR3 nucleotides read TGTGCCAGCAGCTTAGATAGTGTTGGTAGGACAGGCGACTATAATTCACCCCTCCACTTT.

Ten or more counts support this clonotype. The genes are TRBV7-6 and TRBJ1-1; 7 nucleotides match TRBD1. Germline V lookup: CDR1 SGHVS, CDR2 FNYEAQ. CDR3 length equals 15 residues. The J segment lost 0 bases and the V segment lost 5 bases, leaving 6 bases of the junction unmatched. CDR3 coding DNA: TGTGCCAGCAGCCCACAGGGGACAGTGAACACTGAAGCTTTCTTT. Its protein is CASSPQGTVNTEAFF.

This clonotype was counted only a few times. The V and J genes are TRBV27 and TRBJ2-7; tentatively, D is TRBD2 (7 bases). V was trimmed by 0 bases and J by 7 bases, leaving 16 bases between them. Germline V gene sequence: CDR1 MNHEY, CDR2 SMNVEV (reference sequence). The CDR3 sequence is 15 residues long. CDR3 residues: CASSLSGGGAGEQYF. CDR3 DNA sequence: TGTGCCAGCAGTTTATCTGGCGGGGGCGCGGGGGAGCAGTACTTC.

The V gene is TRBV27, the J gene TRBJ2-6, with 9 bases that match TRBD1. V shed 6 bases and J 1 base; nucleotides not matched to a gene: 10. The germline gives CDR1 MNHEY, CDR2 SMNVEV (reference sequence). This CDR3 has 18 amino acids. The chain's CDR3 is CASRPTRGQGSGANVLTF. In nucleotides, the CDR3 is TGTGCCAGCAGACCTACCCGGGGACAGGGATCTGGGGCCAACGTCCTGACTTTC. The full variable domain, with the rest looked up from reference TRBV27 and TRBJ2-6, is EAQVTQNPRYLITVTGKKLTVTCSQNMNHEYMSWYRQDPGLGLRQIYYSMNVEVTDKGDVPEGYKVSRKEKRNFPLILESPSPNQTSLYFCASRPTRGQGSGANVLTFGAGSRLTVL.

This clonotype was picked up a small number of times. The rearrangement joins TRBV28 to TRBJ1-2; D gene uncertain. The CDR3 extends over 15 amino acids. Germline V gene data show CDR1 as MDHEN and CDR2 as SYDVKM. V dropped 2 bases and J dropped 2 bases, with 12 bases sitting between them. CDR3 sequence (DNA): TGTGCCAGCAGTTTAGATCGGACGGGGAACTATGGCTACACCTTC. This gives the protein CASSLDRTGNYGYTF.

This clonotype has only a few counts. The CDR3 nucleotides are TGCGCCAGCAGCATCCGGGACAGGGTCGCTGAAGCTTTCTTT. Protein sequence: CASSIRDRVAEAFF. This chain links TRBV4-3 with TRBJ1-1; TRBD1 agrees at 9 bases. The CDR3 is 14 amino acids. In germline, CDR1 is LGHNA, CDR2 YSLEER. Unmatched junction bases numbered 7, after V lost 5 bases and J lost 6 bases.